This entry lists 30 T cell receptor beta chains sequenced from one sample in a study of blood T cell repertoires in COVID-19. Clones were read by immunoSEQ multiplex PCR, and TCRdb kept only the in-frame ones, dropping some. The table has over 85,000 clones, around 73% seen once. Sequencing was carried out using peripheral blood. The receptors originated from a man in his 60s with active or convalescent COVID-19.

DNA for the CDR3: TGCGCCAGCAGCTTCCAAGCGGGTGAGGGGAACACCGGGGAGCTGTTTTTT. This gives the protein CASSFQAGEGNTGELFF. The rearrangement joins TRBV5-1 to TRBJ2-2; possible D gene TRBD2, 6 bases. The CDR3 consists of 17 residues. The ends were cut back, 2 bases at V and 1 base at J, with 15 bases in the middle. Germline values: CDR1 SGHRS, CDR2 YFSETQ.

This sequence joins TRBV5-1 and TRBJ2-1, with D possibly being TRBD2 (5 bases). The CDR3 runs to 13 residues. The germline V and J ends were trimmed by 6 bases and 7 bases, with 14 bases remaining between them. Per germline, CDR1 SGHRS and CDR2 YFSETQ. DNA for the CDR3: TGCGCCAGCATGCGAGGGCCAAGGAATGAGCAGTTCTTC. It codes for CASMRGPRNEQFF.

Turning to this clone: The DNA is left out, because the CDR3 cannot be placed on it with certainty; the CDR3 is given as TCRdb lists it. The CDR3: CASASWGSGSTFF. This chain joins TRBV12-5 and TRBJ1-1; TRBD1, the table's D call, was not compared with the DNA. CDR1 LGHNT and CDR2 FRNRAP come from the germline V gene. The CDR3 has 13 residues if both end residues are counted.

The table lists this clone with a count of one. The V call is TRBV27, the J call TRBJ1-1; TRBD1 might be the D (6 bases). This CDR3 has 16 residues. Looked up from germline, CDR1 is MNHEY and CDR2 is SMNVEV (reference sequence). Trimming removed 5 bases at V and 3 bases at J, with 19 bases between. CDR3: CASSASDSPWDTEAFF. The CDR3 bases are TGTGCCAGCAGTGCCTCGGACAGCCCTTGGGACACTGAAGCTTTCTTT.

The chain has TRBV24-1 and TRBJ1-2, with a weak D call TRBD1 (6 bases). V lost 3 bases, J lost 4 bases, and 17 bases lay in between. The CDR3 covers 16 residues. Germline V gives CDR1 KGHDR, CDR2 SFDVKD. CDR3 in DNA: TGTGCCACCAGTGATGACTCCTTTGGGACAACCTATGGCTACACCTTC. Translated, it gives CATSDDSFGTTYGYTF.

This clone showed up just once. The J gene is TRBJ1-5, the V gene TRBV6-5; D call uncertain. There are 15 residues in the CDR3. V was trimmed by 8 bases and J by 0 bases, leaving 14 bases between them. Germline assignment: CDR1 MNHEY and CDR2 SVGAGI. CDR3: CASLYEIYSNQPQHF. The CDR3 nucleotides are TGTGCCAGCCTTTACGAAATCTATAGCAATCAGCCCCAGCATTTT.

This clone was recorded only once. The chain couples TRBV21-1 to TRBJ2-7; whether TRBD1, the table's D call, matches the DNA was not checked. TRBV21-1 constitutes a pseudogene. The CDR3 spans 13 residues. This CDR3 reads CASTDRGMGEQYV. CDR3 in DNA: TGTGCCAGCACTGACAGGGGGATGGGCGAGCAGTACGTC.

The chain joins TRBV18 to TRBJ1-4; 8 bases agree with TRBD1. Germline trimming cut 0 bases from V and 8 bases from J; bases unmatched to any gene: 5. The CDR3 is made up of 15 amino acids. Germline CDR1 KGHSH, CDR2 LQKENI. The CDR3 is CASSPPGRGREKLFF. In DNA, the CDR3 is TGTGCCAGCTCACCACCAGGCAGGGGGCGAGAAAAACTGTTTTTT.

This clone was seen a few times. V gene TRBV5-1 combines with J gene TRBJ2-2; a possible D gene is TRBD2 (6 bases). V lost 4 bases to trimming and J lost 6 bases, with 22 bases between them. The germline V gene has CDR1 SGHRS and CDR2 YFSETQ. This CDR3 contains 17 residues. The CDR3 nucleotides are TGCGCCAGCAGCCCACTAGACCTCAAGGGGAGGCCCGGGGAGCTGTTTTTT. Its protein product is CASSPLDLKGRPGELFF.

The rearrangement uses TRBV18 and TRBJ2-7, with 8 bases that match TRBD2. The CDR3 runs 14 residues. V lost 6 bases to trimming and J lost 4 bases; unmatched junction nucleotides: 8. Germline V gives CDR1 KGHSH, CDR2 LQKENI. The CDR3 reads CASSRGANRYEQYV. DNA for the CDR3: TGTGCCAGCTCGCGGGGGGCGAACAGGTACGAGCAGTACGTC.

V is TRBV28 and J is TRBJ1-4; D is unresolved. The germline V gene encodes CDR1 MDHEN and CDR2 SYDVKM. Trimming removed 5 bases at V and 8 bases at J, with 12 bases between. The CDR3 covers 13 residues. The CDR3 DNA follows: TGTGCCAGCAGTCCGGGAGCACCAGAAAAACTGTTTTTT. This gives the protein CASSPGAPEKLFF.

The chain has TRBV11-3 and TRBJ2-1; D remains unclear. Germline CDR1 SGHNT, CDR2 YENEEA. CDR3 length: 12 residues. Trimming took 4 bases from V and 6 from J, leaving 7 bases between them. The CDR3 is CASSSRVNEQFF. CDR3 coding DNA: TGTGCCAGCAGCTCGCGAGTCAATGAGCAGTTCTTC.

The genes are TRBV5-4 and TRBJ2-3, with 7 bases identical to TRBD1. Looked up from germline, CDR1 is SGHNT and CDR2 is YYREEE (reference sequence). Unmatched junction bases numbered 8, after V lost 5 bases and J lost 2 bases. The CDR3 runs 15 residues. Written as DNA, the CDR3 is TGTGCCAGCAGACGACCGGGACAGCCCACAGATACGCAGTATTTT. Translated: CASRRPGQPTDTQYF. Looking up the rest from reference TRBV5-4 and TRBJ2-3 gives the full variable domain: ETGVTQSPTHLIKTRGQQVTLRCSSQSGHNTVSWYQQALGQGPQFIFQYYREEENGRGNFPPRFSGLQFPNYSSELNVNALELDDSALYLCASRRPGQPTDTQYFGPGTRLTVL.

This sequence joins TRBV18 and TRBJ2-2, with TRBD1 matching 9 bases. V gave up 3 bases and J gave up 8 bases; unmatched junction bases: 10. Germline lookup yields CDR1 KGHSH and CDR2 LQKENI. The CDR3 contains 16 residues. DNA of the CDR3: TGTGCCAGCTCACCCTCCGGGACAGGGAATTCGGGGGAGCTGTTTTTT. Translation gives CASSPSGTGNSGELFF.

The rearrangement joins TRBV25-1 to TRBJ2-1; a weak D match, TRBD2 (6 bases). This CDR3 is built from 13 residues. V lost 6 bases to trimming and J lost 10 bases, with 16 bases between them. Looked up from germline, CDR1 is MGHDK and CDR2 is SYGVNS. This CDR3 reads CASRASGALEQFF. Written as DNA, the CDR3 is TGTGCCAGCAGAGCATCGGGAGCCCTGGAGCAGTTCTTC.

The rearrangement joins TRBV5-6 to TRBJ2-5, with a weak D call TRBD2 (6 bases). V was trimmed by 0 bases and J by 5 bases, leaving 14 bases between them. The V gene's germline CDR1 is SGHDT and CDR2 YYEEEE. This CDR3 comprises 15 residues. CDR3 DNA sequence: TGTGCCAGCAGCTTGGGGCTAGCGATGGAGGAGACCCAGTACTTC. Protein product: CASSLGLAMEETQYF.

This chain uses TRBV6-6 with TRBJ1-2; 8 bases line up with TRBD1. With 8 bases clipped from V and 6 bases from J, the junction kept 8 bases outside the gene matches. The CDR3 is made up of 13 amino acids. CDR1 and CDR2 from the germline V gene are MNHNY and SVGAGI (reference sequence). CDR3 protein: CASLGQGGNGYTF. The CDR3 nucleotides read TGTGCCAGCTTAGGACAGGGCGGCAATGGCTACACCTTC.

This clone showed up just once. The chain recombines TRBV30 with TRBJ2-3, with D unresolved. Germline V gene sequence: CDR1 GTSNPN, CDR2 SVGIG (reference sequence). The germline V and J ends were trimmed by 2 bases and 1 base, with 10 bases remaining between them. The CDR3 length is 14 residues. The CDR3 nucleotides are TGTGCCTGGAGTTGGTCGGGTCGCACAGATACGCAGTATTTT. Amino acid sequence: CAWSWSGRTDTQYF.

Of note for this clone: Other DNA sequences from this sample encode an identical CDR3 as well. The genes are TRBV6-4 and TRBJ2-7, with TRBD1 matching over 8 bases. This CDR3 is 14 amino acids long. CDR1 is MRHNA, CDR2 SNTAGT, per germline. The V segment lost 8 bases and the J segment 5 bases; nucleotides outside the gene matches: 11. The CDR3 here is CASGNRDRGHEQYV. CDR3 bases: TGTGCCAGCGGGAACCGAGACAGGGGACACGAGCAGTACGTC.

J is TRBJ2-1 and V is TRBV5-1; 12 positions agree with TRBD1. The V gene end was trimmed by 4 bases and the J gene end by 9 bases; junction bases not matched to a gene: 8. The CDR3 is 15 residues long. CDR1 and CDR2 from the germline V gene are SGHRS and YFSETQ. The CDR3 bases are TGCGCCAGCAGCGGGGGACAGGGGGCGCCCGGTGAGCAGTTCTTC. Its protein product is CASSGGQGAPGEQFF.

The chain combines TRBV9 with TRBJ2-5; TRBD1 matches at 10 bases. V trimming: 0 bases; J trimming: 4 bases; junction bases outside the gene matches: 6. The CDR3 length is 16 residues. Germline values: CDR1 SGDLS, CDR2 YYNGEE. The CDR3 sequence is CASSVVGTGARETQYF. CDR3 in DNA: TGTGCCAGCAGCGTAGTAGGGACAGGGGCCAGAGAGACCCAGTACTTC.

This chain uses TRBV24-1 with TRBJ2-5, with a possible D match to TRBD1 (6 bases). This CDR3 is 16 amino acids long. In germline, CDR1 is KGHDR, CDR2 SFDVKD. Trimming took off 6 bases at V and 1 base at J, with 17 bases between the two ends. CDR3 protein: CATSPRRGAGQETQYF. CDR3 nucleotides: TGTGCCACCAGTCCACGCAGGGGCGCTGGCCAAGAGACCCAGTACTTC.

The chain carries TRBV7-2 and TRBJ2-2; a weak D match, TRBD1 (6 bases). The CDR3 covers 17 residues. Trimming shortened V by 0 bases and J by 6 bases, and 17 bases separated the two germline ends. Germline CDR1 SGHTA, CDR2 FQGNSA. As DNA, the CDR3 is TGTGCCAGCAGCTTAGCCATCTACGGACAGTTAGCCGGGGAGCTGTTTTTT. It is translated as CASSLAIYGQLAGELFF.

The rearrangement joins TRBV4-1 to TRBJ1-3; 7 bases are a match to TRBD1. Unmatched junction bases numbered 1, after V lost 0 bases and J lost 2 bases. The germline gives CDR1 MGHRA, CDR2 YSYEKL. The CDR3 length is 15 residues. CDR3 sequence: CASSQEGTAGNTIYF. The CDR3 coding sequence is TGCGCCAGCAGCCAAGAGGGGACAGCTGGAAACACCATATATTTT.

This chain's CDR3 is CASSSYPGQNQPQHF. The CDR3 nucleotides read TGTGCCAGCAGTTCGTATCCTGGGCAGAATCAGCCCCAGCATTTT. The chain couples TRBV6-6 to TRBJ1-5; the D is unclear. This CDR3 contains 15 residues. V was trimmed by 4 bases and J by 4 bases, leaving 14 bases between them. Germline CDR1 and CDR2: MNHNY and SVGAGI (reference sequence).

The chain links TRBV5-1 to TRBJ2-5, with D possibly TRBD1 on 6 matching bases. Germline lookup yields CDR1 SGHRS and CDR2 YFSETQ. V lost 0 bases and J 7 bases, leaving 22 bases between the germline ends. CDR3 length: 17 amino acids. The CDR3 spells CASSLGHRDTPTGTQYF. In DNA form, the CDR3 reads TGCGCCAGCAGCTTGGGACACCGGGACACCCCGACGGGGACCCAGTACTTC.

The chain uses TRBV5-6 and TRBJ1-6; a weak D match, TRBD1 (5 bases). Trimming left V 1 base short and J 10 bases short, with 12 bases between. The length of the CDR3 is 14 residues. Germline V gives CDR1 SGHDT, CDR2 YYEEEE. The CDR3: CASSLRRGGSPLHF. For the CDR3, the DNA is TGTGCCAGCAGCTTGAGAAGGGGAGGGTCACCCCTCCACTTT.

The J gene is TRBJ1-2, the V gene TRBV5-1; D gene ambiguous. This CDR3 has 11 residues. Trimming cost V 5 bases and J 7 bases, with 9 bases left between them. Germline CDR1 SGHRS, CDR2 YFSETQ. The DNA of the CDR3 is TGCGCCAGCAGTAATCGGGGTGGCTACACCTTC. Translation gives CASSNRGGYTF.

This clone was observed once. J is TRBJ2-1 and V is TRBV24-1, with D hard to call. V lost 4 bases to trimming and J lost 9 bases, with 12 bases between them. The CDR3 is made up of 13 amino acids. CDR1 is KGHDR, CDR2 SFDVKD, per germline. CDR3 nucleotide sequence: TGTGCCACCAGTGACGCAACTCGGAGTGAGCAGTTCTTC. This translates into CATSDATRSEQFF.

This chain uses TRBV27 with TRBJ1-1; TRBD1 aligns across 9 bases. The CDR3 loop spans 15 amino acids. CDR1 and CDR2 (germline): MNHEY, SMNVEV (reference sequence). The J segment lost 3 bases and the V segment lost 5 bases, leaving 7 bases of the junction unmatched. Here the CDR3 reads CASSPWDRVDTEAFF. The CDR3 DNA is TGTGCCAGCAGTCCATGGGACAGGGTGGACACTGAAGCTTTCTTT.